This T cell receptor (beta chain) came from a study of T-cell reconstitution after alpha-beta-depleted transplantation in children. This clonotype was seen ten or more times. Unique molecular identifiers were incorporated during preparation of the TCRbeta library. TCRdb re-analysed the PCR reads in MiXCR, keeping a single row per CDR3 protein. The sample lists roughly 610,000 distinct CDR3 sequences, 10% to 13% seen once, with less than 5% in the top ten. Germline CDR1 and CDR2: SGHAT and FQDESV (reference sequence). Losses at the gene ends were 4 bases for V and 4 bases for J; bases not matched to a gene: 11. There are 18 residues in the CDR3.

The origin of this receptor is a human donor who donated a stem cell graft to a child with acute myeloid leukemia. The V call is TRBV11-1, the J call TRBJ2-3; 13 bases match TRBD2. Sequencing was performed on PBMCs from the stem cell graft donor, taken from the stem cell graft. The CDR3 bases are TGTGCCAGCAGCTCCGGACTAGCGGGAGTACCGTTCGCAGATACGCAGTATTTT. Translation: CASSSGLAGVPFADTQYF.